These T cell receptor beta chains were read from a single sample in a study of response to subunit inactivated influenza vaccine. A single record per CDR3 protein comes from TCRdb applying MiXCR to the RT-PCR reads. The sample records hundreds of thousands of distinct CDR3 sequences, roughly 9.7% being singletons. Here the sequenced sample was PBMCs from blood, taken roughly 47 days after vaccination. All receptors come from a man aged 45-65 years who received an inactivated influenza vaccine. Both conserved end residues are part of each CDR3. D genes are given only for firm matches. Size values are once, few and many counts, or a class for expanded clones, and some rows have none.

v_gene: TRBV20-1
j_gene: TRBJ2-3
abundance: few
d_gene: NA
CDR3nt: TGCTGTGCTAGAGATAGGAGACTAGGAAGATCAGATACGCAGTATTTT
CDR3aa: CCARDRRLGRSDTQYF

v_gene: TRBV5-1
j_gene: TRBJ2-6
abundance: few
d_gene: NA
CDR3nt: TGCGCCAGCAGGCCCCGGGGTTCTGGGGCCAACGTCCTGACTTTC
CDR3aa: CASRPRGSGANVLTF

v_gene: TRBV12-3/TRBV12-4
j_gene: TRBJ2-7
abundance: NA
d_gene: TRBD1
CDR3nt: TGTGCCAGCAGTTTGTACAGGGGTGTGAACGAGCAGTACTTC
CDR3aa: CASSLYRGVNEQYF

v_gene: TRBV15
j_gene: TRBJ1-2
abundance: few
d_gene: NA
CDR3nt: TGTGCCACCAGCCCCGTCGGGAGTAACTATGGCTACACCTTC
CDR3aa: CATSPVGSNYGYTF

v_gene: TRBV29-1
j_gene: TRBJ2-3
abundance: NA
d_gene: NA
CDR3nt: TGCAGCGTTGAACCATTAAGCCTTAGCACAGATACGCAGTATTTT
CDR3aa: CSVEPLSLSTDTQYF

v_gene: TRBV29-1
j_gene: TRBJ2-2
abundance: many
d_gene: NA
CDR3nt: TGCAGCGCCCCACGTGGCGGGGAGCTGTTTTTT
CDR3aa: CSAPRGGELFF

v_gene: TRBV12-3/TRBV12-4
j_gene: TRBJ2-3
abundance: NA
d_gene: NA
CDR3nt: TGTGCCAGCAGTGGGACAAAACCAGATACGCAGTATTTT
CDR3aa: CASSGTKPDTQYF

v_gene: TRBV7-2
j_gene: TRBJ2-1
abundance: NA
d_gene: NA
CDR3nt: TGTGCCAGCAGTTCGTTTGGGAACCCGCTTTACAATGAGCAGTTCTTC
CDR3aa: CASSSFGNPLYNEQFF

v_gene: TRBV12-3/TRBV12-4
j_gene: TRBJ2-1
abundance: many
d_gene: TRBD2
CDR3nt: TGTGCCAGCAGTAAAGCGGGGGGGTCCTACAATGAGCAGTTCTTC
CDR3aa: CASSKAGGSYNEQFF

v_gene: TRBV5-5
j_gene: TRBJ1-4
abundance: NA
d_gene: TRBD1
CDR3nt: TGTGCCAGCAGCCTCATGACAGGGCCGAATGAAAAACTGTTTTTT
CDR3aa: CASSLMTGPNEKLFF

v_gene: TRBV12-3/TRBV12-4
j_gene: TRBJ1-3
abundance: many
d_gene: NA
CDR3nt: TGTGCCAGCAGTTTTAGTCGGGAGGCTGGAAACACCATATATTTT
CDR3aa: CASSFSREAGNTIYF

v_gene: TRBV5-4
j_gene: TRBJ2-3
abundance: many
d_gene: NA
CDR3nt: TGTGCCAGCAGCTTGGGGTCATATGGCACAGATACGCAGTATTTT
CDR3aa: CASSLGSYGTDTQYF

v_gene: TRBV7-8
j_gene: TRBJ2-3
abundance: NA
d_gene: NA
CDR3nt: TGTGCCAGCAGCTTAGGAGGTGCTAGTTTCACAGATACGCAGTATTTT
CDR3aa: CASSLGGASFTDTQYF

v_gene: TRBV9
j_gene: TRBJ2-7
abundance: many
d_gene: NA
CDR3nt: TGTGCCAGCAGCCCCGACAGTTTCTACGAGCAGTACTTC
CDR3aa: CASSPDSFYEQYF

v_gene: TRBV7-3
j_gene: TRBJ2-1
abundance: NA
d_gene: TRBD1
CDR3nt: TGTGCCAGCAGCTCAAGCGCCGGGACAGGGTACAATGAGCAGTTCTTC
CDR3aa: CASSSSAGTGYNEQFF

v_gene: TRBV12-3/TRBV12-4
j_gene: TRBJ2-1
abundance: few
d_gene: NA
CDR3nt: TGTGCCAGCACCTCATGGGAGTCAGAGGAGTTCTTC
CDR3aa: CASTSWESEEFF

v_gene: TRBV7-2
j_gene: TRBJ2-2
abundance: few
d_gene: TRBD1
CDR3nt: TGTGCCAGCAGCCAGGGACAGGGGGGCACCGGGGAGCTGTTTTTT
CDR3aa: CASSQGQGGTGELFF

v_gene: TRBV7-2
j_gene: TRBJ1-5
abundance: few
d_gene: NA
CDR3nt: TGTGCCAGCAGCTTAAGACAAGGGTTTCAGCCCCAGCATTTT
CDR3aa: CASSLRQGFQPQHF

v_gene: TRBV7-7
j_gene: TRBJ2-1
abundance: NA
d_gene: NA
CDR3nt: TGTGCCAGCAGCTTAGGAGCGTCACTCTCGAACAATGAGCAGTTCTTC
CDR3aa: CASSLGASLSNNEQFF

v_gene: TRBV5-1
j_gene: TRBJ1-6
abundance: NA
d_gene: NA
CDR3nt: TGCGCCAGCAGCGCCGGGACACCGAATAATTCACCCCTCCACTTT
CDR3aa: CASSAGTPNNSPLHF

v_gene: TRBV19
j_gene: TRBJ2-5
abundance: few
d_gene: NA
CDR3nt: TGTGCCAGTAGTACGACTCCGGGACCTTATAGGGAGACCCAGTACTTC
CDR3aa: CASSTTPGPYRETQYF

v_gene: TRBV7-2
j_gene: TRBJ2-2
abundance: many
d_gene: TRBD2
CDR3nt: TGTGCCAGCAGAAAATGGGAGGGTTCCGGGGAGCTGTTTTTT
CDR3aa: CASRKWEGSGELFF

v_gene: TRBV4-1
j_gene: TRBJ1-1
abundance: few
d_gene: NA
CDR3nt: TGCGCCAGCAGCCCCTCAAGTAGCCTGAACACTGAAGCTTTCTTT
CDR3aa: CASSPSSSLNTEAFF

v_gene: TRBV4-1
j_gene: TRBJ1-5
abundance: few
d_gene: NA
CDR3nt: TGCGCCAGCAGCCAAGGGAGAGGTCGAGGTTATAGCAATCAGCCCCAGCATTTT
CDR3aa: CASSQGRGRGYSNQPQHF

v_gene: TRBV7-2
j_gene: TRBJ2-5
abundance: few
d_gene: TRBD2
CDR3nt: TGTGCCAGCAGCTTAGCGAGAGCGGGAGGGGGGACCCAGTACTTC
CDR3aa: CASSLARAGGGTQYF

v_gene: TRBV4-3
j_gene: TRBJ1-2
abundance: NA
d_gene: NA
CDR3nt: TGCGCCAGCAGCCAAGGCACCGGGACACAAGTTAACTATGGCTACACCTTC
CDR3aa: CASSQGTGTQVNYGYTF

v_gene: TRBV7-2
j_gene: TRBJ2-5
abundance: many
d_gene: TRBD2
CDR3nt: TGTGCCAGCAGCTTACCTAGCGGGGGACAAGAGACCCAGTACTTC
CDR3aa: CASSLPSGGQETQYF

v_gene: TRBV4-1
j_gene: TRBJ2-3
abundance: many
d_gene: NA
CDR3nt: TGCGCCAGCAGCCAAGATGATACAGTTGGAGATACGCAGTATTTT
CDR3aa: CASSQDDTVGDTQYF

v_gene: TRBV2
j_gene: TRBJ2-1
abundance: NA
d_gene: NA
CDR3nt: TGTGCCAGCAGTGAAATTGGCGGTATCTACAATGAGCAGTTCTTC
CDR3aa: CASSEIGGIYNEQFF

v_gene: TRBV9
j_gene: TRBJ2-2
abundance: NA
d_gene: NA
CDR3nt: TGTGCCAGCAGCGAGTTGGGCGGGGAGCTGTTTTTT
CDR3aa: CASSELGGELFF

v_gene: TRBV29-1
j_gene: TRBJ2-5
abundance: many
d_gene: TRBD2
CDR3nt: TGCAGCGTTGAAGAAGGGACTAGCGGGGGACTTCAAGAGACCCAGTACTTC
CDR3aa: CSVEEGTSGGLQETQYF

v_gene: TRBV27
j_gene: TRBJ2-1
abundance: many
d_gene: NA
CDR3nt: TGTGCCAGCAGTGCACAGGGTTTTTATCATGAGCAGTTCTTC
CDR3aa: CASSAQGFYHEQFF

v_gene: TRBV5-1
j_gene: TRBJ2-4
abundance: few
d_gene: NA
CDR3nt: TGCGCCAGCAGCTTGGACAGAAATTTGGCCAAAAACATTCAGTACTTC
CDR3aa: CASSLDRNLAKNIQYF

v_gene: TRBV6-2/TRBV6-3
j_gene: TRBJ2-7
abundance: NA
d_gene: TRBD2
CDR3nt: TGTGCCAGCAGTTACTCGCGGACTAGCGGCCTATACGAGCAGTACTTC
CDR3aa: CASSYSRTSGLYEQYF

v_gene: TRBV6-2/TRBV6-3
j_gene: TRBJ2-2
abundance: NA
d_gene: NA
CDR3nt: TGTGCCAGCAGTCGCAGATCGCTCACCGGGGAGCTGTTTTTT
CDR3aa: CASSRRSLTGELFF

v_gene: TRBV6-5
j_gene: TRBJ1-6
abundance: few
d_gene: TRBD1
CDR3nt: TGTGCCAGCAGTAACACGGGACAGGGAAATTCACCCCTCCACTTT
CDR3aa: CASSNTGQGNSPLHF

v_gene: TRBV9
j_gene: TRBJ2-1
abundance: few
d_gene: NA
CDR3nt: TGTGCCAGCAGCGTAGCCCTAGGGGGGGGCGTCGGTGGGGATGAGCAGTTCTTC
CDR3aa: CASSVALGGGVGGDEQFF

v_gene: TRBV5-5
j_gene: TRBJ1-1
abundance: few
d_gene: TRBD1
CDR3nt: TGTGCCAGCAGCTTGTACGCAGGGGGTCACACTGAAGCTTTCTTT
CDR3aa: CASSLYAGGHTEAFF

v_gene: TRBV11-2
j_gene: TRBJ2-2
abundance: few
d_gene: NA
CDR3nt: TGTGCCAGCAGCTTAGGTTACGGGACTCAGGACACCGGGGAGCTGTTTTTT
CDR3aa: CASSLGYGTQDTGELFF

v_gene: TRBV12-3/TRBV12-4
j_gene: TRBJ1-1
abundance: few
d_gene: NA
CDR3nt: TGTGCCAGCAGTTTTGAGGGCGGAAGCACTGAAGCTTTCTTT
CDR3aa: CASSFEGGSTEAFF

v_gene: TRBV6-6
j_gene: TRBJ2-7
abundance: few
d_gene: TRBD1
CDR3nt: TGTGCCAGCAGGGGGACAGAAAACGGCGAGCAGTACTTC
CDR3aa: CASRGTENGEQYF

v_gene: TRBV20-1
j_gene: TRBJ2-7
abundance: few
d_gene: NA
CDR3nt: TGCAGTGCTAGAGATGAGGGCGCGTCGTACGAGCAGTACTTC
CDR3aa: CSARDEGASYEQYF

v_gene: TRBV20-1
j_gene: TRBJ2-3
abundance: NA
d_gene: TRBD2
CDR3nt: TGCAGTGTTCAACTAGCGGGAGTCGGAGATACGCAGTATTTT
CDR3aa: CSVQLAGVGDTQYF

v_gene: TRBV24-1
j_gene: TRBJ2-7
abundance: NA
d_gene: NA
CDR3nt: TGTGCCACCAGTGATTACCTGACAGTCTCCTACGAGCAGTACTTC
CDR3aa: CATSDYLTVSYEQYF

v_gene: TRBV24-1
j_gene: TRBJ2-7
abundance: NA
d_gene: TRBD2
CDR3nt: TGTGCCACCGGGACTAGCGGGAGCTCCTACGAGCAGTACTTC
CDR3aa: CATGTSGSSYEQYF

v_gene: TRBV5-5
j_gene: TRBJ2-7
abundance: few
d_gene: NA
CDR3nt: TGTGCCAGCAGCTCGGGTGGGGCGGGCCGCTCCTACGAGCAGTACTTC
CDR3aa: CASSSGGAGRSYEQYF

v_gene: TRBV6-2/TRBV6-3
j_gene: TRBJ2-1
abundance: few
d_gene: NA
CDR3nt: TGTGCCAGCACCGGCGGGACCTCCTACAATGAGCAGTTCTTC
CDR3aa: CASTGGTSYNEQFF

v_gene: TRBV5-5
j_gene: TRBJ2-1
abundance: NA
d_gene: NA
CDR3nt: TGTGCCAGCAGCATGGGGGCAGGGAGTTACAATGAGCAGTTCTTC
CDR3aa: CASSMGAGSYNEQFF

v_gene: TRBV12-3/TRBV12-4
j_gene: TRBJ1-5
abundance: many
d_gene: NA
CDR3nt: TGTGCCAGCAGCACGACAGTTTATCAGCCCCAGCATTTT
CDR3aa: CASSTTVYQPQHF